These T cell receptor beta chains were read from a single sample in a study of identifying expanded T cells in peripheral blood. TCRdb's table, derived via immunoSEQ multiplex PCR, lists solely in-frame clones and lacks some. The sample yields around 94,000 clones, 85% seen once. The sample was blood. The receptors shown here come from a person between 18 and 70 years old in good health. The CDR3 runs from the conserved cysteine through the conserved F or W. Fields, in order: J gene, D gene, clone size, V gene, CDR3 protein, CDR3 DNA. The D gene is left open where the match is weak. Not every row has a clone size; where given, it reads once, few, many or a size class.

TRBJ1-1 TRBD1 NA TRBV9 CASSVEQGAGMNTEAFF TGTGCCAGCAGCGTTGAACAGGGGGCGGGGATGAACACTGAAGCTTTCTTT
TRBJ1-3 NA NA TRBV4-2 CASSQEDSSGNTIYF TGTGCCAGCAGCCAAGAAGACAGCTCTGGAAACACCATATATTTT
TRBJ2-2 TRBD2 NA TRBV7-2 CASSLPRTSGVPGELFF TGTGCCAGCAGCCTACCGCGGACTAGCGGGGTCCCCGGGGAGCTGTTTTTT
TRBJ2-5 NA NA TRBV19 CARPFPGIVPDWSLRWSMETQYF TGTGCCAGACCCTTCCCCGGGATAGTCCCGGATTGGTCCCTCCGGTGGTCTATGGAGACCCAGTACTTC
TRBJ2-3 TRBD1 NA TRBV4-1 CASSQVSTGRDTQYF TGCGCCAGCAGCCAGGTGTCGACAGGGCGCGATACGCAGTATTTT
TRBJ1-5 NA NA TRBV6-5 CASSYSKWGQPQHF TGTGCCAGCAGTTACTCGAAATGGGGTCAGCCCCAGCATTTT
TRBJ2-7 NA NA TRBV5-4 CASSPSLTDTAYEQYF TGTGCCAGCAGCCCGTCATTGACAGATACCGCCTACGAGCAGTACTTC
TRBJ2-5 TRBD1 NA TRBV19 CASRGGTGGKETQYF TGTGCCAGTAGGGGCGGGACAGGGGGGAAAGAGACCCAGTACTTC
TRBJ2-7 NA NA TRBV13 CASSRAVVRRVPDVSSYEQYF TGTGCCAGCAGCCGCGCGGTAGTCCGCCGGGTGCCGGACGTCAGCTCCTACGAGCAGTACTTC
TRBJ1-1 TRBD1 NA TRBV19 CASTSLRQGARNTEAFF TGTGCCAGTACATCTCTCAGACAGGGCGCCCGGAACACTGAAGCTTTCTTT
TRBJ2-6 NA few TRBV7-2 CASSLKFSGANVLTF TGTGCCAGCAGCTTAAAGTTCTCTGGGGCCAACGTCCTGACTTTC